The sequence of this T cell receptor (beta chain) was determined in a study of blood T cells in healthy people across ages. A sample-barcoded 5' primer and a J-beta primer mix were used in a second PCR of roughly 6 to 11 cycles. All cDNA molecules were each tagged by a template-switch adaptor with 12 random nucleotides. Using its own MiXCR run on the 5' RACE reads, TCRdb lists one record per CDR3 protein. Among hundreds of thousands of distinct CDR3 sequences listed, approximately 52% were seen once. From germline, CDR1 is MNHEY and CDR2 SVGEGT. The CDR3 spans 15 residues. The J segment lost 7 bases and the V segment lost 6 bases, leaving 13 bases of the junction unmatched.

The TCR sequence derives from a man aged 55 to 70 in good health. Specimen: blood. The J gene is TRBJ2-3, the V gene TRBV6-2 or TRBV6-3, with TRBD2 matching over 7 bases. As DNA, the CDR3 is TGTGCCAGCAGCTCCCATAGCGCGGGAGCCTATACGCAGTATTTT. Amino acid sequence: CASSSHSAGAYTQYF.